This is a list of T cell receptor beta chains from one sample in a study of response to subunit inactivated influenza vaccine. Using its own MiXCR run on the RT-PCR reads, TCRdb lists one record per CDR3 protein. Among some 300,000 distinct CDR3 sequences, approximately 20% were seen once, and the ten largest hold over 9%. Sequencing used PBMCs from blood, obtained about 20 months after vaccination. The receptors shown here come from a man in his fifties or sixties who received an inactivated influenza vaccine. CDR3s include the opening cysteine and the closing phenylalanine or tryptophan. D genes are given only for firm matches. Clone size appears in some rows only: once, few, many, or a class for an expanded clone.

>.|TRBV15|TRBJ2-7|TRBD2
CATSRDGLADEQYF
>.|TRBV6-5|TRBJ2-3|TRBD2
CASSSSMGLAADTQYF
>few|TRBV5-8|TRBJ2-3|TRBD2
CASSFFGTSGTDTQYF
>few|TRBV30|TRBJ2-1|.
CAWTTDNYNEQFF
>.|TRBV18|TRBJ1-1|.
CASLGGNTEAFF
>.|TRBV5-5|TRBJ2-7|.
CASSLEGFYNEQYF
>.|TRBV11-2|TRBJ2-1|.
CASSQRVGSYNEQFF
>.|TRBV7-6|TRBJ1-2|.
CASSPQGFQGYTF
>.|TRBV18|TRBJ1-5|.
CASSPPGEDQPQHF
>.|TRBV5-1|TRBJ2-1|.
CASSPWEGASDEQFF
>.|TRBV20-1|TRBJ2-7|TRBD1
CSARGGRGPYEQYF
>.|TRBV7-2|TRBJ2-3|TRBD2
CASSLWTSAYTQYF
>few|TRBV4-3|TRBJ2-1|.
CASSQVVAGTYNEQFF
>few|TRBV4-3|TRBJ1-6|TRBD1
CASSQGQVESPLHF
>.|TRBV18|TRBJ2-7|.
CASSRGPGGEQYF
>few|TRBV3-1|TRBJ1-5|.
CASSDSLSNQPQHF
>few|TRBV6-1|TRBJ1-1|.
CASSETVGPTEAFF
>few|TRBV12-3/TRBV12-4|TRBJ1-1|.
CASSLSSMEAFF
>.|TRBV30|TRBJ1-3|.
CAWSVRYLSGNTLYF
>.|TRBV24-1|TRBJ2-3|TRBD2
CATSDFLAGRPDTQYF
>few|TRBV12-3/TRBV12-4|TRBJ1-3|.
CASSPSHFISGNTIYF
>.|TRBV20-1|TRBJ2-7|TRBD1
CSVESGTGNEQYF
>.|TRBV7-6|TRBJ2-2|.
CASSSSRAGELFF
>.|TRBV11-2|TRBJ1-5|TRBD1
CASSQDRDSQPQHF
>few|TRBV6-1|TRBJ2-1|TRBD2
CASSEGLAGTEQFF
>few|TRBV30|TRBJ1-1|.
CAWITRGRNTEAFF
>few|TRBV7-2|TRBJ1-2|TRBD1
CASSTGTVNGYTF